Below are 23 T cell receptor beta chains sequenced from a single sample in a study of cytomegalovirus exposure and HLA in healthy donors. Measured with immunoSEQ multiplex PCR; TCRdb has only the in-frame clones, and not every one. The table lists 200,000 to 300,000 clones, about 87% of them singletons. Sequenced input: PBMCs. These receptors were taken from a man younger than 30 in good health and CMV-seronegative.

In DNA form, the CDR3 reads TGTGCCAGCAGTACGGGTGGGAACTATGGCTACACCTTC. Amino acids: CASSTGGNYGYTF. V and J are TRBV2 and TRBJ1-2; D gene uncertain. The V end was cut by 5 bases, the J end by 2 bases, with 9 bases between. This CDR3 is 13 amino acids long. The germline CDR1 and CDR2 sequences are SNHLY and FYNNEI. The entire variable domain, with the rest obtained from reference TRBV2 and TRBJ1-2, is as follows: EPEVTQTPSHQVTQMGQEVILRCVPISNHLYFYWYRQILGQKVEFLVSFYNNEISEKSEIFDDQFSVERPDGSNFTLKIRSTKLEDSAMYFCASSTGGNYGYTFGSGTRLTVV.

The V and J genes are TRBV14 and TRBJ2-7; unclear D gene. The CDR3 is 11 residues long. Trimming left V 2 bases short and J 6 bases short, with 5 bases between. In germline, CDR1 is SGHDN, CDR2 FVKESK. The CDR3 DNA reads TGTGCCAGCAGCCAACTGCGCGAGCAGTACTTC. Translated, it gives CASSQLREQYF.

The genes are TRBV5-6 and TRBJ1-5, with D possibly matching TRBD1 (5 bases). CDR1 and CDR2 (germline): SGHDT, YYEEEE. This CDR3 is 15 amino acids long. Trimming removed 4 bases at V and 5 bases at J, with 16 bases between. The CDR3 here is CASSLGGGMDQPQHF. CDR3 nucleotide sequence: TGTGCCAGCAGCCTCGGGGGAGGGATGGATCAGCCCCAGCATTTT.

The V and J genes are TRBV6-1 and TRBJ2-7; the match to TRBD1 covers 8 bases. V lost 5 bases to trimming and J lost 3 bases; unmatched junction nucleotides: 6. The CDR3 loop spans 14 amino acids. Germline CDR1 reads MNHNS; CDR2 reads SASEGT. The CDR3 DNA sequence: TGTGCCAGCAGTCGACAGGGGAAGGACTACGAGCAGTACTTC. Translating it yields CASSRQGKDYEQYF.

This clone was detected once. For the CDR3, the DNA is TGTGCCAGCAGACGACTAGCGGGGCTCCCAGATACGCAGTATTTT. This translates into CASRRLAGLPDTQYF. J is TRBJ2-3 and V is TRBV7-9; 11 nucleotides align to TRBD2. Unmatched junction bases numbered 6, after V lost 6 bases and J lost 4 bases. CDR1 and CDR2 from the germline V gene are SEHNR and FQNEAQ (reference sequence). This CDR3 is 15 amino acids long.

The V gene is TRBV6-5, the J gene TRBJ2-1; TRBD2 matches at 7 bases. Trimming cost V 6 bases and J 4 bases; bases outside gene matches: 6. Germline V gene lookup returns CDR1 MNHEY and CDR2 SVGAGI. There are 14 residues in the CDR3. The DNA of the CDR3 is TGTGCCAGCAGCCGACCGGGACTATACAATGAGCAGTTCTTC. The encoded protein is CASSRPGLYNEQFF.

This rearrangement joins TRBV2 to TRBJ2-1; D is possibly TRBD2 (5 bases). Trimming removed 3 bases at V and 2 bases at J, with 5 bases between. The CDR3 has 13 amino acids. Germline-derived CDR1 and CDR2 are SNHLY and FYNNEI. CDR3 protein: CASSDGAYNEQFF. In DNA form, the CDR3 reads TGTGCCAGCAGTGACGGGGCCTACAATGAGCAGTTCTTC.

This clone was picked up one time. The chain employs TRBV28 and TRBJ1-6, with D tentatively TRBD1 (5 bases). Deletions cut 8 bases from V and 14 bases from J, with 10 bases between. The CDR3 runs to 10 residues. From germline, CDR1 is MDHEN and CDR2 SYDVKM. For the CDR3, the DNA is TGTGCCAGCGGCGACAGAACCCTCCACTTT. The encoded protein is CASGDRTLHF.

The chain is built from TRBV7-2 and TRBJ1-5; TRBD1 is a possible D gene (6 bases). Per germline, CDR1 SGHTA and CDR2 FQGNSA. This CDR3 has 14 residues. The ends were cut back, 5 bases at V and 6 bases at J, with 14 bases in the middle. In nucleotides, the CDR3 is TGTGCCAGCAGCCCCAGGGGCGGGCGTCAGCCCCAGCATTTT. The encoded protein is CASSPRGGRQPQHF.

The V and J genes are TRBV15 and TRBJ1-3, with TRBD1 as a possible D gene (6 bases). Trimming shortened V by 4 bases and J by 4 bases, and 8 bases separated the two germline ends. This CDR3 has 13 residues. Germline V gene sequence: CDR1 LNHNV, CDR2 YYDKDF (reference sequence). CDR3 in amino acids: CATSIDRGNTIYF. The CDR3 DNA sequence: TGTGCCACCAGCATTGACAGGGGAAACACCATATATTTT.

This clone has just a few counts. The V gene is TRBV6-1, the J gene TRBJ2-3, with 7 bases identical to TRBD1. The germline CDR1 and CDR2 sequences are MNHNS and SASEGT. This CDR3 has 13 amino acids. The J segment lost 2 bases and the V segment lost 10 bases, leaving 6 bases of the junction unmatched. The CDR3: CAILTGPTDTQYF. As DNA, the CDR3 is TGTGCCATCCTGACAGGGCCCACAGATACGCAGTATTTT.

V and J are TRBV10-3 and TRBJ1-2; D is ambiguous. There are 12 residues in the CDR3. The germline CDR1 and CDR2 sequences are ENHRY and SYGVKD. Trimming pared 7 bases from V and 6 bases from J, leaving 12 bases between. CDR3 DNA: TGTGCCATCACGAGAGGAATGGATGGCTACACCTTC. This codes for CAITRGMDGYTF.

The chain has TRBV6-5 and TRBJ2-2; D is unclear. In germline, CDR1 is MNHEY, CDR2 SVGAGI. V shed 6 bases and J shed 6 bases, with 11 bases lying between them. CDR3 length equals 13 residues. For the CDR3, the DNA is TGTGCCAGCAGCCCAATCCGCGCCGGGGAGCTGTTTTTT. This encodes CASSPIRAGELFF.

CDR3 nucleotide sequence: TGTGCCAGCAGCCGCTCAACAGGGGGCCAGGGCACTGAAGCTTTCTTT. Its translation: CASSRSTGGQGTEAFF. The chain has TRBV7-2 and TRBJ1-1, with 9 bases matching TRBD1. Germline V CDR1 and CDR2: SGHTA, FQGNSA. Trimming removed 5 bases from V and 4 bases from J; junction bases left unmatched: 11. CDR3 size: 16 residues.

This chain connects TRBV28 to TRBJ2-2; D possibly corresponds to TRBD1 (5 bases). Germline V lookup: CDR1 MDHEN, CDR2 SYDVKM. V gave up 9 bases and J gave up 1 base, with 6 bases separating them. The CDR3 covers 12 residues. CDR3 region: CASTGNTGELFF. The DNA for the CDR3 is TGTGCCAGTACAGGGAACACCGGGGAGCTGTTTTTT.

The chain combines TRBV11-2 with TRBJ2-3; TRBD2 agrees at 7 bases. Germline V gene data show CDR1 as SGHAT and CDR2 as FQNNGV. J lost 7 bases, V lost 3 bases, and 10 bases had no gene match. There are 15 residues in the CDR3. CDR3 bases: TGTGCCAGCAGCTTGGAGGCGGGAGAGACAAATACGCAGTATTTT. Amino acids: CASSLEAGETNTQYF.

This clone was seen more than once but under ten times. The V gene is TRBV2, the J gene TRBJ2-2, with D maybe TRBD1 (5 bases). This CDR3 comprises 16 residues. Germline CDR1 reads SNHLY; CDR2 reads FYNNEI. Trimming took off 6 bases at V and 4 bases at J, with 18 bases between the two ends. CDR3 sequence reads: CASRARTSSFTGELFF. The CDR3 nucleotides read TGTGCCAGCAGAGCCAGGACATCTTCGTTCACCGGGGAGCTGTTTTTT.

V gene TRBV27 combines with J gene TRBJ2-2, with 10 bases fitting TRBD1. The CDR3 is made up of 16 amino acids. CDR1 and CDR2 from the germline V gene are MNHEY and SMNVEV (reference sequence). V was clipped by 0 bases and J by 4 bases; unmatched bases: 2. The CDR3 sequence is CASSLSGTGVTGELFF. The CDR3 DNA reads as TGTGCCAGCAGTTTATCCGGGACAGGGGTCACCGGGGAGCTGTTTTTT.

This chain links TRBV21-1 with TRBJ2-7; the table's TRBD2 call for D was not verified on the DNA. TRBV21-1 is a recognized pseudogene. The CDR3 length is 12 residues. The CDR3 DNA follows: TGTGCCAGCAGCAAAGATGGGAGCGGGGGACCGTTC. It encodes CASSKDGSGGPF.

The chain links TRBV14 to TRBJ2-7, with a tentative D call TRBD1 (5 bases). V shed 4 bases and J shed 6 bases, with 22 bases lying between them. The CDR3 is made up of 16 amino acids. CDR1 and CDR2 from the germline V gene are SGHDN and FVKESK. Written as DNA, the CDR3 is TGTGCCAGCAGCCCGCAGCCCCGGGCAGGGTGGGGCGAGCAGTACTTC. Its protein product is CASSPQPRAGWGEQYF.

This sequence joins TRBV7-2 and TRBJ2-7; 8 bases map to TRBD1. The V gene's germline CDR1 is SGHTA and CDR2 FQGNSA. The CDR3 covers 15 residues. V lost 6 bases, J lost 6 bases, and 13 bases stayed unmatched. CDR3 protein: CASRPWGRGPSEQYF. CDR3 DNA: TGTGCCAGCAGACCCTGGGGCAGGGGGCCCTCCGAGCAGTACTTC. The complete variable domain, with remaining parts taken from reference TRBV7-2 and TRBJ2-7, reads GAGVSQSPSNKVTEKGKDVELRCDPISGHTALYWYRQSLGQGLEFLIYFQGNSAPDKSGLPSDRFSAERTGGSVSTLTIQRTQQEDSAVYLCASRPWGRGPSEQYFGPGTRLTVT.

The CDR3 spells CASTSNFNNEQFF. The CDR3 DNA reads as TGTGCCAGCACGTCGAACTTTAACAATGAGCAGTTCTTC. The genes are TRBV28 and TRBJ2-1; D gene ambiguous. The CDR3 extends over 13 amino acids. Germline V lookup: CDR1 MDHEN, CDR2 SYDVKM. The V and J ends lost 7 bases and 5 bases respectively, with 12 bases between them.

The V gene is TRBV6-1, the J gene TRBJ1-3; 9 nucleotides align to TRBD1. V shed 7 bases, J shed 3 bases, and the junction held 1 base outside the gene matches. The CDR3 runs 13 residues. CDR1 is MNHNS and CDR2 is SASEGT in the germline V gene. Here the CDR3 DNA reads TGTGCCAGCATGACAGGGGGTGGAAACACCATATATTTT. This gives the protein CASMTGGGNTIYF.